Listed here are 26 T cell receptor beta chains from one sample, sequenced in a study of CD8+CD57+ T cells in acquired aplastic anemia. CD8+CD57+ cell expansion, shown by flow cytometry, had occurred in the patients selected for sequencing. The TCR beta profiling, which covered VDJ combination and CDR3 sequence, was carried out using genomic DNA as the template. MiXCR, applied by TCRdb to the reads, yields one record per CDR3 protein. Of roughly 250,000 distinct CDR3 sequences in the sample, approximately 86% were seen once. The source material was sorted CD4+, CD8+, or CD8+CD57+ T cells (not recorded which) from PBMCs. The source is a human donor with aplastic anemia.

About this clonotype: This may stem from a read error, because a much larger clone lies one nucleotide away. This chain joins TRBV7-9 and TRBJ1-2, with D uncertain. The V end lost 1 base, the J end lost 11 bases, and 23 bases lay between the germline ends. The germline CDR1 and CDR2 sequences are SEHNR and FQNEAQ (reference sequence). The CDR3 contains 16 residues. CDR3: CASSLVPGELYFGYTF. For the CDR3, the DNA is TGTGCCAGCAGCTTAGTACCCGGGGAGCTGTATTTTGGATACACCTTC.

This clonotype has a single count. The chain couples TRBV9 to TRBJ2-6; 7 bases agree with TRBD2. CDR3 length: 17 amino acids. Per germline, CDR1 SGDLS and CDR2 YYNGEE. Trimming cost V 4 bases and J 0 bases; bases outside gene matches: 7. CDR3 amino acids: CASSLGRVSSGANVLTF. As DNA, the CDR3 is TGTGCCAGCAGCCTGGGGAGGGTCAGCTCTGGGGCCAACGTCCTGACTTTC.

In the case of this clonotype: One end of the junction fails to match germline, which may point to a read error. The chain combines TRBV9 with TRBJ2-2; TRBD2 matches 8 bases. Germline V gene sequence: CDR1 SGDLS, CDR2 YYNGEE. CDR3 length: 12 residues. CDR3 nucleotide sequence: TGTGCCAGCAGCTTAGCGCGGGGGGAGCTGTTATTT. This sequence encodes CASSLARGELLF.

V usage is TRBV7-3 and J usage is TRBJ1-1; D is uncertain. Trimming stripped 2 bases from V and 2 bases from J, with 12 bases between. There are 15 residues in the CDR3. The germline CDR1 and CDR2 sequences are SGHTA and FQGTGA. CDR3 coding DNA: TGTGCCAGCAGCTTAGGTAGAAACAGTAACACTGAAGCTTTCTTT. This gives the protein CASSLGRNSNTEAFF. Looking up the rest from reference TRBV7-3 and TRBJ1-1 gives the full variable domain: GAGVSQTPSNKVTEKGKYVELRCDPISGHTALYWYRQSLGQGPEFLIYFQGTGAADDSGLPNDRFFAVRPEGSVSTLKIQRTERGDSAVYLCASSLGRNSNTEAFFGQGTRLTVV.

To note about this clonotype: The conserved phenylalanine or tryptophan is not found at the CDR3 terminus, so this likely reflects a read error. No DNA is shown, since the ends of the CDR3 on it are uncertain; the CDR3 is the one TCRdb lists. CDR3 sequence: CATSREATEGTLYH. The chain recombines TRBV15 with TRBJ2-5. The CDR3 has 14 amino acids, counting both end residues. Germline CDR1 and CDR2: LNHNV and YYDKDF (reference sequence).

Note on this clonotype: This is likely a read error, given that the CDR3 carries no conserved phenylalanine or tryptophan at its end. No DNA is shown, since the ends of the CDR3 on it are uncertain; the CDR3 is the one TCRdb lists. The chain has TRBV9 and TRBJ2-1; TRBD2, the D gene given by the table, was not confirmed from the DNA. CDR1 and CDR2 (germline): SGDLS, YYNGEE. The CDR3 region is 13 residues in length, termini included. The CDR3 is CASGGGGIIQHFV.

This clonotype was found once. The CDR3 DNA is TGTGCCAGCAGTCTGCCCGGACCAGATCCTCGGGAGACCCAGTACTTC. This translates into CASSLPGPDPRETQYF. This chain links TRBV6-6 with TRBJ2-5; D unresolved. Germline V gene data show CDR1 as MNHNY and CDR2 as SVGAGI (reference sequence). Trimming stripped 5 bases from V and 5 bases from J, with 21 bases between. The CDR3 contains 16 residues.

V is TRBV7-8 and J is TRBJ1-1; D is uncertain. Germline values: CDR1 SGHVS, CDR2 FQNEAQ. This CDR3 has 15 amino acids. V lost 5 bases to trimming and J lost 14 bases, with 27 bases between them. CDR3 sequence: CASSVGGGLPYEQFF. The CDR3 coding sequence is TGTGCCAGCAGCGTAGGTGGTGGACTCCCCTACGAGCAGTTCTTT.

This chain uses TRBV5-4 with TRBJ2-7; TRBD1 matches 7 bases. This CDR3 is 18 amino acids long. Germline V gene sequence: CDR1 SGHNT, CDR2 YYREEE (reference sequence). V trimming: 0 bases; J trimming: 1 base; junction bases outside the gene matches: 13. DNA for the CDR3: TGTGCCAGCAGCTTGGAACAGGACGGGACAGCCCTTTCCTACGAGCAGTACGTC. Its protein is CASSLEQDGTALSYEQYV.

This clonotype was counted at least ten times. The chain couples TRBV7-9 to TRBJ1-2; D possibly corresponds to TRBD1 (6 bases). The CDR3 covers 15 residues. The ends were cut back, 1 base at V and 0 bases at J, with 9 bases in the middle. Germline CDR1 and CDR2: SEHNR and FQNEAQ (reference sequence). This CDR3 is CASSLEGQSNYGYTF. The CDR3 DNA follows: TGTGCCAGCAGCTTAGAAGGACAGTCTAACTATGGCTACACCTTC.

The J gene is TRBJ1-1, the V gene TRBV5-4; 7 bases align to TRBD1. J was trimmed by 2 bases and V by 4 bases; bases with no gene match: 14. CDR3 length: 17 residues. Germline CDR1 is SGHNT and CDR2 is YYREEE (reference sequence). CDR3 in amino acids: CASSLGNRQGGNTEAFF. The CDR3, as DNA: TGTGCCAGCAGCCTAGGGAACCGACAGGGAGGAAACACTGAAGCTTTCTTT.

This chain connects TRBV7-9 to TRBJ2-6, with D perhaps TRBD2 (6 bases). Deletions cut 7 bases from V and 16 bases from J, with 29 bases between. This CDR3 is built from 16 residues. Germline V CDR1 and CDR2: SEHNR, FQNEAQ (reference sequence). CDR3 bases: TGTGCCAGCACGCCAGCTGGGGGAGGCGAGGCACTGTTTCTGACTTTC. It encodes CASTPAGGGEALFLTF.

Details on this clonotype: The junction shows a germline mismatch at one end, possibly a read error. This sequence joins TRBV7-8 and TRBJ2-3; 8 bases fit TRBD2. Germline CDR1 is SGHVS and CDR2 is FQNEAQ. The CDR3 is made up of 13 amino acids. The CDR3 loop reads CASGLAGRDDTHF. The CDR3 DNA sequence: TGTGCCAGCGGCTTAGCGGGAAGAGACGATACGCATTTT.

J is TRBJ2-3 and V is TRBV19, with unresolved D. Trimming shortened V by 1 base and J by 12 bases, and 17 bases separated the two germline ends. The CDR3 contains 14 residues. CDR1 is LNHDA and CDR2 is SQIVND in the germline V gene (reference sequence). CDR3 protein: CASSIARGAYNQYF. The CDR3 region has the DNA TGTGCCAGTAGTATAGCTAGAGGTGCCTACAATCAGTATTTT. The full variable domain, in which reference TRBV19 and TRBJ2-3 provide the parts outside the CDR3, is DGGITQSPKYLFRKEGQNVTLSCEQNLNHDAMYWYRQDPGQGLRLIYYSQIVNDFQKGDIAEGYSVSREKKESFPLTVTSAQKNPTAFYLCASSIARGAYNQYFGPGTRLTVL.

The rearrangement uses TRBV5-1 and TRBJ1-2, with unresolved D. The CDR3 has 14 amino acids. Germline V lookup: CDR1 SGHRS, CDR2 YFSETQ. V shed 0 bases and J shed 5 bases, with 11 bases lying between them. The CDR3 reads CASSLDGQSYGYTF. CDR3 sequence (DNA): TGCGCCAGCAGCTTGGATGGCCAGTCGTATGGCTACACCTTC.

The chain couples TRBV24-1 to TRBJ2-1, with 14 bases fitting TRBD2. This CDR3 is 16 amino acids long. CDR1 is KGHDR, CDR2 SFDVKD, per germline. V was pared by 3 bases and J by 8 bases, with 5 bases of the junction left unmatched. The CDR3 nucleotides read TGTGCCACCAGTGATCCGACTAGCGGGGGGGCCGATGAGCAGTTCTTC. It translates to CATSDPTSGGADEQFF.

The CDR3 DNA reads TGTGCCAGCAGCGGGCAGGGGAGCGGGAACACTGAAGCTTTCTTT. This sequence encodes CASSGQGSGNTEAFF. V and J are TRBV7-9 and TRBJ1-1; tentatively, D is TRBD1 (6 bases). Germline V CDR1 and CDR2: SEHNR, FQNEAQ (reference sequence). V shed 5 bases and J shed 1 base, with 14 bases lying between them. The CDR3 has 15 residues. Filled out from reference TRBV7-9 and TRBJ1-1, the complete variable domain reads DTGVSQNPRHKITKRGQNVTFRCDPISEHNRLYWYRQTLGQGPEFLTYFQNEAQLEKSRLLSDRFSAERPKGSFSTLEIQRTEQGDSAMYLCASSGQGSGNTEAFFGQGTRLTVV.

This clonotype was found a few times. The chain recombines TRBV15 with TRBJ1-2; TRBD1 matches at 7 bases. The V and J ends lost 5 bases and 0 bases, in that order; junction bases with no gene match: 6. The germline CDR1 and CDR2 sequences are LNHNV and YYDKDF (reference sequence). The CDR3 runs to 15 residues. CDR3 nucleotides: TGTGCCACCAGCCCCGGGACAGTAACTAACTATGGCTACACCTTC. It specifies CATSPGTVTNYGYTF. The full variable domain, with the rest looked up from reference TRBV15 and TRBJ1-2, is DAMVIQNPRYQVTQFGKPVTLSCSQTLNHNVMYWYQQKSSQAPKLLFHYYDKDFNNEADTPDNFQSRRPNTSFCFLDIRSPGLGDTAMYLCATSPGTVTNYGYTFGSGTRLTVV.

This chain joins TRBV19 and TRBJ2-1; 11 positions match TRBD2. Germline V gene lookup returns CDR1 LNHDA and CDR2 SQIVND (reference sequence). CDR3 length: 18 amino acids. The V gene end was trimmed by 3 bases and the J gene end by 0 bases; junction bases not matched to a gene: 7. CDR3 sequence (DNA): TGTGCCAGTAGTATGGGTAGCGGGGGGGCCGCCTCCTACAATGAGCAGTTCTTC. Its translation: CASSMGSGGAASYNEQFF. The full variable domain, completed using reference TRBV19 and TRBJ2-1, is DGGITQSPKYLFRKEGQNVTLSCEQNLNHDAMYWYRQDPGQGLRLIYYSQIVNDFQKGDIAEGYSVSREKKESFPLTVTSAQKNPTAFYLCASSMGSGGAASYNEQFFGPGTRLTVL.

This chain joins TRBV7-3 and TRBJ1-6; 8 positions agree with TRBD1. Trimming at V came to 5 bases and at J to 14 bases, leaving 17 bases not matched to a gene. Germline CDR1 reads SGHTA; CDR2 reads FQGTGA. The CDR3 loop spans 16 amino acids. The chain's CDR3 is CASSSDRGDSTSTLHF. DNA of the CDR3: TGTGCCAGCAGCAGCGACAGGGGAGATTCTACTAGCACCCTCCACTTT.

A single count supports this clonotype. The chain carries TRBV7-8 and TRBJ2-7; D uncertain. The CDR3 runs to 18 residues. Trimming pared 3 bases from V and 1 base from J, leaving 22 bases between. Germline V gene data show CDR1 as SGHVS and CDR2 as FQNEAQ. Here the CDR3 DNA reads TGTGCCAGCAGCTTTCAGGCAGGTCCCGAAACCCTGTCCTACGAGCAGTACGTC. Residues: CASSFQAGPETLSYEQYV.

Points on this clonotype: One end of the junction fails to match germline, which may point to a read error. This chain joins TRBV2 and TRBJ2-7, with D perhaps being TRBD1 or TRBD2 (6 bases each). CDR1 is SNHLY and CDR2 is FYNNEI in the germline V gene. The CDR3 is made up of 13 amino acids. This CDR3 is CAGRGGRTHEQYF. In DNA, the CDR3 is TGCGCCGGGCGTGGGGGGCGGACCCACGAGCAGTACTTC. Full variable domain (remainder filled in from reference TRBV2 and TRBJ2-7): EPEVTQTPSHQVTQMGQEVILRCVPISNHLYFYWYRQILGQKVEFLVSFYNNEISEKSEIFDDQFSVERPDGSNFTLKIRSTKLEDSAMYFCAGRGGRTHEQYFGPGTRLTVT.

V gene TRBV7-8 combines with J gene TRBJ2-3, with 7 bases lining up with TRBD1. Germline CDR1 is SGHVS and CDR2 is FQNEAQ. This CDR3 spans 13 amino acids. The trim removed 8 bases at V and 13 bases at J, leaving 15 bases unmatched. CDR3 loop: CASGEGGADTKYF. CDR3 coding DNA: TGTGCCAGCGGCGAAGGGGGCGCAGATACTAAGTATTTT.

Only one count was recorded for this clonotype. This chain uses TRBV7-2 with TRBJ2-1; a possible D gene is TRBD2 (5 bases). The germline gives CDR1 SGHTA, CDR2 FQGNSA. The CDR3 covers 13 residues. V was trimmed by 5 bases and J by 10 bases, leaving 15 bases between them. The CDR3 is CASSRETSREQFF. The CDR3 DNA follows: TGTGCCAGCAGCAGGGAGACGTCGCGAGAGCAGTTCTTC.

The V and J genes are TRBV13 and TRBJ2-1; no reliable D call. The V gene's germline CDR1 is PRHDT and CDR2 FYEKMQ (reference sequence). V dropped 2 bases and J dropped 4 bases, with 3 bases sitting between them. This CDR3 comprises 12 residues. The CDR3 reads CASSLRYNEQFF. CDR3 coding DNA: TGTGCCAGCAGCTTACGGTACAATGAGCAGTTCTTC.

In the case of this clonotype: The junction differs from germline at one of its ends, possibly a read error. V usage is TRBV7-9 and J usage is TRBJ2-3, with D perhaps TRBD2 (5 bases). Germline values: CDR1 SEHNR, CDR2 FQNEAQ (reference sequence). The CDR3 sequence is 14 residues long. DNA of the CDR3: TGTGCCGGCAGCTTGGCTGGGGAGACCGATACGCAGTATTTT. This sequence encodes CAGSLAGETDTQYF. The full variable domain, in which reference TRBV7-9 and TRBJ2-3 provide the parts outside the CDR3, is DTGVSQNPRHKITKRGQNVTFRCDPISEHNRLYWYRQTLGQGPEFLTYFQNEAQLEKSRLLSDRFSAERPKGSFSTLEIQRTEQGDSAMYLCAGSLAGETDTQYFGPGTRLTVL.